Each of the 28 T cell receptor beta chains below was sequenced from the same sample in a study of T cells in Graves' hyperthyroidism and ophthalmopathy. TCR beta CDR3 sequences were amplified from RNA transcripts. Carried out on the TCR CDR3, a first-round RT-PCR used the HTBI primer set. Using its own MiXCR run on the multiplex PCR reads, TCRdb lists one record per CDR3 protein. The table includes hundreds of thousands of distinct CDR3 sequences, about 17% detected once. The sequencing sample was made of blood. The receptors were gathered from a woman younger than 45 with Graves' hyperthyroidism.

This clonotype was recorded at least ten times. The genes are TRBV30 and TRBJ1-1; the D gene is possibly TRBD1 (6 bases). Germline-derived CDR1 and CDR2 are GTSNPN and SVGIG (reference sequence). The CDR3 has 15 residues. V dropped 3 bases and J dropped 8 bases, with 22 bases sitting between them. This chain's CDR3 is CAWRLKGGERLEAFF. In DNA form, the CDR3 reads TGTGCCTGGAGACTCAAGGGGGGGGAGCGTTTGGAAGCTTTCTTT.

This clonotype was detected a few times. The chain joins TRBV6-1 to TRBJ2-5; no definite D call. The CDR3 is 13 amino acids. Trimming stripped 5 bases from V and 1 base from J, with 8 bases between. Germline CDR1 is MNHNS and CDR2 is SASEGT. CDR3 protein: CASSRRIQETQYF. CDR3 nucleotide sequence: TGTGCCAGCAGTCGACGGATCCAAGAGACCCAGTACTTC.

In its sample, this clonotype was seen a few times. The chain employs TRBV4-2 and TRBJ2-6, with no clear D. Germline V CDR1 and CDR2: LGHNA, YNFKEQ. The V end was cut by 1 base, the J end by 1 base, with 8 bases between. The CDR3 spans 16 residues. CDR3 coding DNA: TGTGCCAGCAGCCAAGTCACTTCGTCTGGGGCCAACGTCCTGACTTTC. It specifies CASSQVTSSGANVLTF.

The genes are TRBV27 and TRBJ2-1; 7 bases agree with TRBD1. Trimming cost V 3 bases and J 9 bases; bases outside gene matches: 5. The CDR3 is 13 amino acids. The germline CDR1 and CDR2 sequences are MNHEY and SMNVEV (reference sequence). CDR3 residues: CASSFPGQVEQFF. The DNA for the CDR3 is TGTGCCAGCAGTTTTCCTGGACAGGTTGAGCAGTTCTTC.

Worth noting for this clonotype: Being one base from a much bigger clone, this may be a read error. CDR3 sequence: CASNFRSVMWEQYF. The DNA for the CDR3 is TGTGCCAGCAATTTCCGATCCGTGATGTGGGAGCAGTACTTC. The chain has TRBV28 and TRBJ2-7; D remains ambiguous. The CDR3 has 14 amino acids. CDR1 and CDR2 (germline): MDHEN, SYDVKM. The V gene lost 7 bases and the J gene lost 7 bases, with 20 bases spanning the gap.

This chain links TRBV7-9 with TRBJ1-5; weak D call: TRBD1 (6 bases). Germline lookup yields CDR1 SEHNR and CDR2 FQNEAQ (reference sequence). This CDR3 has 19 amino acids. V was trimmed by 6 bases and J by 2 bases, leaving 26 bases between them. Here the CDR3 DNA reads TGTGCCAGCAGTTCCCAAGGAGCCCGTAACAGGGTAGGCAATCAGCCCCAGCATTTT. It specifies CASSSQGARNRVGNQPQHF.

In regard to this clonotype: A much more abundant neighbour one base away suggests this may be a read error. This sequence joins TRBV20-1 and TRBJ2-1, with a possible D match to TRBD2 (6 bases). Trimming stripped 5 bases from V and 3 bases from J, with 14 bases between. Per germline, CDR1 DFQATT and CDR2 SNEGSKA (reference sequence). The CDR3 totals 14 residues. CDR3 region: CSALDYRCYNEQFF. CDR3 DNA: TGCAGTGCTCTGGACTATCGCTGCTACAATGAGCAGTTCTTC.

This clonotype was seen at least ten times. The chain links TRBV6-1 to TRBJ2-2; 11 bases fit TRBD2. This CDR3 comprises 18 residues. The V segment lost 3 bases and the J segment 3 bases; nucleotides outside the gene matches: 9. Germline V gives CDR1 MNHNS, CDR2 SASEGT. The CDR3 here is CASSDLRLAGKYTGELFF. The CDR3 DNA is TGTGCCAGCAGTGACCTCCGACTAGCGGGGAAGTACACCGGGGAGCTGTTTTTT.

This clonotype appeared a few times. The chain links TRBV7-9 to TRBJ2-7, with D perhaps TRBD2 (6 bases). The CDR3 has 13 amino acids. Trimming took off 5 bases at V and 5 bases at J, with 13 bases between the two ends. CDR1 and CDR2 (germline): SEHNR, FQNEAQ (reference sequence). The CDR3 reads CASSPPSVHEQYF. The CDR3 DNA sequence: TGTGCCAGCAGCCCTCCTAGCGTACACGAGCAGTACTTC.

This clonotype occurred a few times. The V gene is TRBV4-1, the J gene TRBJ1-1; 7 bases map to TRBD1. Germline CDR1 reads MGHRA; CDR2 reads YSYEKL. The junction had 9 bases not matched to a gene; V was cut back by 5 bases and J by 9 bases. The CDR3 is 13 amino acids. The CDR3 DNA follows: TGCGCCAGCAGCGATTCCGGGACAGAAAAAGCTTTCTTT. It specifies CASSDSGTEKAFF.

This clonotype has more than one count but fewer than ten. The chain uses TRBV11-2 and TRBJ2-6, with TRBD2 matching 8 bases. The germline CDR1 and CDR2 sequences are SGHAT and FQNNGV. Losses at the gene ends were 4 bases for V and 0 bases for J; bases not matched to a gene: 8. The CDR3 spans 18 residues. The CDR3 DNA reads as TGTGCCAGCAGCTCCATAGCGGGAAGTAACTCTGGGGCCAACGTCCTGACTTTC. Its translation: CASSSIAGSNSGANVLTF. The complete variable domain, with remaining parts taken from reference TRBV11-2 and TRBJ2-6, reads EAGVAQSPRYKIIEKRQSVAFWCNPISGHATLYWYQQILGQGPKLLIQFQNNGVVDDSQLPKDRFSAERLKGVDSTLKIQPAKLEDSAVYLCASSSIAGSNSGANVLTFGAGSRLTVL.

This clonotype was seen at least ten times. The chain employs TRBV12-3 or TRBV12-4 and TRBJ2-7; the match to TRBD2 covers 7 bases. The V segment lost 3 bases and the J segment 9 bases; nucleotides outside the gene matches: 8. This CDR3 spans 13 amino acids. CDR3 protein: CASSFRAGEGQYF. Written as DNA, the CDR3 is TGTGCCAGCAGTTTTCGGGCGGGGGAAGGGCAGTACTTC.

This clonotype showed up just a few times. This chain joins TRBV12-5 and TRBJ2-1; 9 nucleotides line up with TRBD1. This CDR3 contains 15 residues. V lost 4 bases to trimming and J lost 9 bases; unmatched junction nucleotides: 10. CDR1 is LGHNT and CDR2 is FRNRAP in the germline V gene. CDR3: CASGSLRDRVFEQFF. The DNA of the CDR3 is TGTGCTAGTGGTTCGCTCCGGGACAGGGTTTTTGAGCAGTTCTTC.

Ten or more counts support this clonotype. The chain couples TRBV6-5 to TRBJ1-2; 7 nucleotides align to TRBD1. Germline assignment: CDR1 MNHEY and CDR2 SVGAGI. This CDR3 region has 14 residues. Trimming removed 2 bases from V and 5 bases from J; junction bases left unmatched: 5. DNA for the CDR3: TGTGCCAGCAGTTACATGACAGGGAAATATGGCTACACCTTC. It translates to CASSYMTGKYGYTF.

Many counts were recorded for this clonotype. V gene TRBV28 combines with J gene TRBJ2-7; 7 bases match TRBD2. Trimming took 10 bases from V and 7 from J; bases not matched to a gene: 13. The CDR3 sequence is 13 residues long. The germline gives CDR1 MDHEN, CDR2 SYDVKM. The CDR3 region is CATQRDRYLEQYF. The DNA for the CDR3 is TGTGCCACCCAGCGGGACCGGTACTTGGAGCAGTACTTC. The variable domain in full, completed from reference TRBV28 and TRBJ2-7, reads DVKVTQSSRYLVKRTGEKVFLECVQDMDHENMFWYRQDPGLGLRLIYFSYDVKMKEKGDIPEGYSVSREKKERFSLILESASTNQTSMYLCATQRDRYLEQYFGPGTRLTVT.

This clonotype has only a few counts. The V and J genes are TRBV30 and TRBJ1-4; 12 bases line up with TRBD1. The CDR3 loop spans 15 amino acids. V lost 2 bases, J lost 8 bases, and 6 bases stayed unmatched. CDR1 is GTSNPN, CDR2 SVGIG, per germline (reference sequence). CDR3 amino acids: CAWSRPGTGGEKLFF. Here the CDR3 DNA reads TGTGCCTGGAGTAGACCGGGGACAGGGGGCGAAAAACTGTTTTTT.

The sample holds many counts of this clonotype. The CDR3 sequence: CASRPGIGNQPQHF. CDR3 nucleotide sequence: TGTGCCAGCAGGCCAGGGATTGGCAATCAGCCCCAGCATTTT. This chain uses TRBV7-8 with TRBJ1-5, with a tentative D call TRBD1 (5 bases). This CDR3 is built from 14 residues. Germline CDR1 SGHVS, CDR2 FQNEAQ. Trimming took off 6 bases at V and 2 bases at J, with 11 bases between the two ends.

V is TRBV7-9 and J is TRBJ1-2; tentatively, D is TRBD1 (5 bases). Germline V CDR1 and CDR2: SEHNR, FQNEAQ (reference sequence). This CDR3 contains 14 residues. Deletions cut 2 bases from V and 5 bases from J, with 12 bases between. Here the CDR3 DNA reads TGTGCCAGCAGCTTATTGGGGGAGGGATATGGCTACACCTTC. Protein: CASSLLGEGYGYTF.

A note on this clonotype: Being one base from a much bigger clone, this may be a read error. The rearrangement joins TRBV10-3 to TRBJ2-5; 8 bases fit TRBD1. Germline V lookup: CDR1 ENHRY, CDR2 SYGVKD. Trimming removed 3 bases from V and 5 bases from J; junction bases left unmatched: 8. The CDR3 spans 15 residues. The CDR3 sequence is CAISETGGVDETQYF. In DNA, the CDR3 is TGTGCCATCAGTGAAACAGGGGGAGTAGACGAGACCCAGTACTTC.

This clonotype has ten or more counts. The germline gene is not matched at one end of the junction; a read error may be the cause. This chain joins TRBV12-3 or TRBV12-4 and TRBJ2-5; D gene ambiguous. The CDR3 contains 11 residues. CDR3 protein: CASSFQKTQYF. The CDR3 DNA sequence: TGTGCCAGCAGTTTCCAAAAGACCCAGTACTTC.

The chain combines TRBV28 with TRBJ1-4, with D unclear. This CDR3 is 14 amino acids long. V was shortened by 3 bases and J by 4 bases, with 9 bases between the two germline ends. The germline gives CDR1 MDHEN, CDR2 SYDVKM. In nucleotides, the CDR3 is TGTGCCAGCAGTTTTTGGCAAGTTAATGAAAAACTGTTTTTT. It translates to CASSFWQVNEKLFF.

V is TRBV24-1 and J is TRBJ2-6, with D perhaps matching TRBD2 (6 bases). This CDR3 region has 15 residues. Deletions cut 5 bases from V and 2 bases from J, with 9 bases between. Germline V lookup: CDR1 KGHDR, CDR2 SFDVKD. CDR3 region: CATSAGDPGANVLTF. In DNA, the CDR3 is TGTGCCACCAGTGCGGGAGACCCTGGGGCCAACGTCCTGACTTTC.

This clonotype was picked up a small number of times. V usage is TRBV3-1 and J usage is TRBJ2-7; D gene uncertain. Trimming left V 3 bases short and J 6 bases short, with 9 bases between. CDR1 and CDR2 from the germline V gene are LGHDT and YNNKEL (reference sequence). The CDR3 is made up of 12 amino acids. The CDR3 loop is CASSQTYIEQYF. Here the CDR3 DNA reads TGTGCCAGCAGCCAGACCTATATCGAGCAGTACTTC.

There are a few counts of this clonotype. CDR3 in amino acids: CASSPLAGVLLETQYF. CDR3 DNA sequence: TGTGCCAGCAGCCCCCTAGCGGGAGTGTTACTAGAGACCCAGTACTTC. The rearrangement uses TRBV7-9 and TRBJ2-5; 10 bases are shared with TRBD2. Germline trimming cut 5 bases from V and 4 bases from J; bases unmatched to any gene: 10. The CDR3 has 16 amino acids. Germline assignment: CDR1 SEHNR and CDR2 FQNEAQ (reference sequence).

This clonotype was seen repeatedly, ten times or more. V gene TRBV6-2 or TRBV6-3 combines with J gene TRBJ1-5; D uncertain. Per germline, CDR1 MNHEY and CDR2 SVGEGT. Deletions cut 6 bases from V and 4 bases from J, with 13 bases between. The CDR3 extends over 14 amino acids. The CDR3 protein is CASSPSTRNQPQHF. The CDR3 region has the DNA TGTGCCAGCAGCCCTTCAACACGGAATCAGCCCCAGCATTTT.

This clonotype was recorded at least ten times. The rearrangement joins TRBV6-7 to TRBJ1-2, with D unresolved. TRBV6-7 is an ORF, and what it does is uncertain. This CDR3 contains 12 residues. The V and J ends lost 6 bases and 5 bases respectively, with 10 bases between them. CDR3 residues: CASRKALYGYTF. CDR3 nucleotides: TGTGCCAGCAGGAAAGCGTTATATGGCTACACCTTC.

This clonotype appeared many times. CDR3 sequence reads: CASSPTREGEQYF. DNA of the CDR3: TGTGCCAGCTCACCAACTCGGGAGGGCGAGCAGTACTTC. V usage is TRBV18 and J usage is TRBJ2-7, with 8 bases matching TRBD2. Germline V lookup: CDR1 KGHSH, CDR2 LQKENI. The length of the CDR3 is 13 residues. Unmatched junction bases numbered 3, after V lost 2 bases and J lost 6 bases.

This clonotype was observed a handful of times. V and J are TRBV5-6 and TRBJ1-1; the D gene is possibly TRBD1 (5 bases). Germline CDR1 and CDR2: SGHDT and YYEEEE. The CDR3 runs 14 residues. Trimming left V 6 bases short and J 6 bases short, with 18 bases between. The CDR3 bases are TGTGCCAGCAAGCCCCGGGGCCGAAGACCTGAAGCTTTCTTT. The encoded protein is CASKPRGRRPEAFF.